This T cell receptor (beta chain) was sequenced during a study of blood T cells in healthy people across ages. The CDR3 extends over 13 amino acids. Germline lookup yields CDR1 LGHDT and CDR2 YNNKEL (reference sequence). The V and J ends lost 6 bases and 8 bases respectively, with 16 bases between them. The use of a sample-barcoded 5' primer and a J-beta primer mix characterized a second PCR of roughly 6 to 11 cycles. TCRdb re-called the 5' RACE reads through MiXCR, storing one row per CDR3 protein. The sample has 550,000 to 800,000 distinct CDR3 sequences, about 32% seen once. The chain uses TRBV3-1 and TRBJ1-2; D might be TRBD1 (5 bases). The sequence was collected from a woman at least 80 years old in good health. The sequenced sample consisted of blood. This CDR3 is CASSQGPARGYTF. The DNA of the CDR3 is TGTGCCAGCAGTCAGGGTCCCGCTAGGGGCTACACCTTC.